This T cell receptor (beta chain) was found in a study of blood T cell repertoires in COVID-19. This CDR3 is built from 15 residues. Losses at the gene ends were 4 bases for V and 7 bases for J; bases not matched to a gene: 10. Germline V gene data show CDR1 as WSHSY and CDR2 as SAAADI. Generated by immunoSEQ multiplex PCR, the TCRdb table keeps only in-frame clones and is missing some. The table lists around 230,000 clones, 80% to 90% of them singletons. This TCR was sampled from a middle-aged man who had recovered from COVID-19. V usage is TRBV10-2 and J usage is TRBJ2-5, with 9 bases identical to TRBD1. What was sequenced was peripheral blood. The chain's CDR3 is CASSGRQGEVGTQYF. Written as DNA, the CDR3 is TGCGCCAGCAGTGGGCGACAGGGGGAAGTGGGGACCCAGTACTTC.